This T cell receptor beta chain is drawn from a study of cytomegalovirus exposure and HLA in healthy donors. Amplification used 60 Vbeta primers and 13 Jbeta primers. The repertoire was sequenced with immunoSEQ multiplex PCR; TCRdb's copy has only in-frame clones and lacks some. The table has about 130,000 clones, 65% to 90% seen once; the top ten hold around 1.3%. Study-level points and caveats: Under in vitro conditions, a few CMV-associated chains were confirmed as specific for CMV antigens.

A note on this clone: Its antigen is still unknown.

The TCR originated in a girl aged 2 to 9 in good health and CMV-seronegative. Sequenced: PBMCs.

In DNA form, the CDR3 reads TGTGCCAGCAGCTGGTTAGCGGGGAAAACGAACACCGGGGAGCTGTTTTTT. This translates into CASSWLAGKTNTGELFF. V is TRBV11-2 and J is TRBJ2-2; 8 bases line up with TRBD2. The CDR3 extends over 17 amino acids. CDR1 and CDR2 from the germline V gene are SGHAT and FQNNGV. After removal of 4 bases from V and 0 bases from J, the junction contained 7 bases not matched to a gene. The full variable domain, its missing parts supplied by reference TRBV11-2 and TRBJ2-2, is EAGVAQSPRYKIIEKRQSVAFWCNPISGHATLYWYQQILGQGPKLLIQFQNNGVVDDSQLPKDRFSAERLKGVDSTLKIQPAKLEDSAVYLCASSWLAGKTNTGELFFGEGSRLTVL.